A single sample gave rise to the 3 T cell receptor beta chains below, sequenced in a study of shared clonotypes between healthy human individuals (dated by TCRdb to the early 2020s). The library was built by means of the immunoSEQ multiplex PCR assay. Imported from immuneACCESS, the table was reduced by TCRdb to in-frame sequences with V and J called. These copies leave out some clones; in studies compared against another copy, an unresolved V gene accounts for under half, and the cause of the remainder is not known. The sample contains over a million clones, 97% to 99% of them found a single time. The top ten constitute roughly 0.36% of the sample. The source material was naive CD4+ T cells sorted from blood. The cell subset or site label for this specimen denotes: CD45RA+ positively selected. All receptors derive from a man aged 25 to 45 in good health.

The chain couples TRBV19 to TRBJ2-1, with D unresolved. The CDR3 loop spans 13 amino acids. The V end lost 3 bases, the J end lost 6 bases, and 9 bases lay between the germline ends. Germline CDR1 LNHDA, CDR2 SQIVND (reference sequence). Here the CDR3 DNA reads TGTGCCAGTAGTATTTTAACTCCCAATGAGCAGTTCTTC. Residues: CASSILTPNEQFF.

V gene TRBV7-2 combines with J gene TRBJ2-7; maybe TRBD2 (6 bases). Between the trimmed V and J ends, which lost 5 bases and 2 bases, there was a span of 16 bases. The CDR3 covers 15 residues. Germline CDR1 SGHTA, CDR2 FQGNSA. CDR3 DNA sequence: TGTGCCAGCAGCGTTATGGGCGGGGTGCCCTACGAGCAGTACTTC. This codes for CASSVMGGVPYEQYF.

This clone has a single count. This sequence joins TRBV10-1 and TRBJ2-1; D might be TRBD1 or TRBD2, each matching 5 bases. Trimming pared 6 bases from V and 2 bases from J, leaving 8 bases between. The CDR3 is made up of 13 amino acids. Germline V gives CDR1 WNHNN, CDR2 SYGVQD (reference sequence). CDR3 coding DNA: TGCGCCAGCAGCTCGGGACCCTACAATGAGCAGTTCTTC. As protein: CASSSGPYNEQFF.